Shown below are 12 T cell receptor beta chains from a single sample sequenced in a study of blood T cell repertoires in COVID-19. TCRdb's copy holds only in-frame clones and misses some; the assay was immunoSEQ multiplex PCR. The sample holds some 120,000 clones, around 88% seen once. The sequenced sample consisted of peripheral blood. All receptors come from an elderly man with active or convalescent COVID-19.

This clone came up once. V usage is TRBV6-5 and J usage is TRBJ2-5; 11 bases map to TRBD2. The CDR3 is made up of 15 amino acids. Germline loops: CDR1 MNHEY, CDR2 SVGAGI. The V and J ends lost 6 bases and 7 bases, in that order; junction bases with no gene match: 10. DNA for the CDR3: TGTGCCAGCAGAGGACTAGCGGGTTCCGGGGGGACCCAGTACTTC. Protein product: CASRGLAGSGGTQYF.

The rearrangement uses TRBV27 and TRBJ1-1, with 7 bases matching TRBD1. Germline V gene data show CDR1 as MNHEY and CDR2 as SMNVEV (reference sequence). The CDR3 runs 15 residues. Germline trimming cut 3 bases from V and 0 bases from J; bases unmatched to any gene: 4. The CDR3 reads CASSFSGQVNTEAFF. The CDR3 bases are TGTGCCAGCAGTTTCTCTGGACAGGTGAACACTGAAGCTTTCTTT.

The CDR3 DNA reads as TGCGCCAGCAGCTCACAGGGGTCCACTGAAGCTTTCTTT. This translates into CASSSQGSTEAFF. The chain is built from TRBV5-1 and TRBJ1-1, with 7 bases identical to TRBD1. Per the germline V gene, CDR1 is SGHRS and CDR2 is YFSETQ. The V gene end was trimmed by 3 bases and the J gene end by 4 bases; junction bases not matched to a gene: 3. The CDR3 is made up of 13 amino acids.

This rearrangement joins TRBV29-1 to TRBJ1-2, with D unresolved. Germline CDR1 reads SQVTM; CDR2 reads ANQGSEA. The CDR3 spans 13 residues. V lost 5 bases and J lost 10, with 20 bases in between. As DNA, the CDR3 is TGCAGCGTTCGGGCTGAGGGTTACGGGATCTACACCTTC. It is translated as CSVRAEGYGIYTF.

The chain carries TRBV7-9 and TRBJ1-2; 7 positions match TRBD1. The CDR3 is made up of 14 amino acids. V dropped 7 bases and J dropped 1; count of bases not matched to a gene: 6. Germline lookup yields CDR1 SEHNR and CDR2 FQNEAQ (reference sequence). This CDR3 reads CASTPDRLNYGYTF. Here the CDR3 DNA reads TGTGCCAGCACCCCGGACAGGCTTAACTATGGCTACACCTTC.

The V and J genes are TRBV6-6 and TRBJ1-6; 8 bases align to TRBD1. CDR3 length equals 15 residues. Germline CDR1 reads MNHNY; CDR2 reads SVGAGI (reference sequence). The V segment lost 5 bases and the J segment 3 bases; nucleotides outside the gene matches: 3. CDR3 DNA sequence: TGTGCCAGCAGTGCCGGGACAGGCTATAATTCACCCCTCCACTTT. Its translation is CASSAGTGYNSPLHF.

This chain connects TRBV7-5 to TRBJ2-5; the table gives TRBD1 as D, unverified against the DNA. TRBV7-5 represents a pseudogene. This CDR3 has 16 residues. Here the CDR3 reads CVRSWGGDRDQETQYF. DNA of the CDR3: TGTGTCAGAAGCTGGGGGGGGGACAGGGACCAAGAGACCCAGTACTTC.

V is TRBV5-1 and J is TRBJ1-5, with D perhaps matching TRBD1 (6 bases). The germline V and J ends were trimmed by 5 bases and 3 bases, with 15 bases remaining between them. The CDR3 is 15 residues long. Germline assignment: CDR1 SGHRS and CDR2 YFSETQ. The CDR3, as DNA: TGCGCCAGCAGGAGGGACACGGGATACAATCAGCCCCAGCATTTT. Its protein is CASRRDTGYNQPQHF.

This clone was seen more than once but under ten times. This chain joins TRBV4-1 and TRBJ1-1, with D possibly TRBD1 on 5 matching bases. Germline-derived CDR1 and CDR2 are MGHRA and YSYEKL. This CDR3 comprises 15 residues. The V gene lost 1 base and the J gene lost 3 bases, with 12 bases spanning the gap. CDR3 in amino acids: CASSQVGAAHTEAFF. CDR3 DNA: TGCGCCAGCAGCCAAGTTGGGGCGGCGCACACTGAAGCTTTCTTT.

A single count supports this clone. The V and J genes are TRBV5-1 and TRBJ2-5; 15 bases map to TRBD2. V trimming: 4 bases; J trimming: 9 bases; junction bases outside the gene matches: 10. Germline V gene data show CDR1 as SGHRS and CDR2 as YFSETQ. The CDR3 loop spans 16 amino acids. The DNA of the CDR3 is TGCGCCAGCAGCCAGGGACTAGCGGGGGGCTCCGGGGCCCAGTACTTC. It codes for CASSQGLAGGSGAQYF.

The chain is built from TRBV5-1 and TRBJ2-7; D perhaps matches TRBD2 (5 bases). Between the trimmed V and J ends, which lost 4 bases and 5 bases, there was a span of 13 bases. The CDR3 is 13 amino acids. The germline V gene has CDR1 SGHRS and CDR2 YFSETQ. The CDR3 DNA reads as TGCGCCAGCAGCCCATGGGCCGGGGACGAGCAGTACTTC. Translating it yields CASSPWAGDEQYF.

In this sample, this clone turned up once. The rearrangement links TRBV6-2 or TRBV6-3 to TRBJ1-5, with D possibly being TRBD1 (5 bases). CDR1 is MNHEY, CDR2 SVGEGT, per germline. This CDR3 has 15 residues. Trimming removed 6 bases at V and 6 bases at J, with 18 bases between. CDR3 loop: CASSDGGVAGQPQHF. The CDR3 region has the DNA TGTGCCAGCAGCGACGGGGGGGTGGCGGGTCAGCCCCAGCATTTT.